Below are 19 T cell receptor beta chains sequenced from a single sample in a study of blood T cell repertoires in COVID-19. Repertoires were generated with immunoSEQ multiplex PCR, while TCRdb's copy carries only in-frame clones and drops some. The table shows tens of thousands of clones, with 75% to 90% occurring only once. The sample was peripheral blood. These receptors originate from a man in his fifties with active COVID-19.

The chain uses TRBV7-2 and TRBJ2-7, with D possibly being TRBD1 (6 bases). There are 14 residues in the CDR3. CDR1 and CDR2 (germline): SGHTA, FQGNSA. Between the trimmed V and J ends, which lost 2 bases and 3 bases, there was a span of 11 bases. The CDR3 region is CASSLNQGYYEQYF. In nucleotides, the CDR3 is TGTGCCAGCAGCTTAAATCAGGGGTACTACGAGCAGTACTTC.

J is TRBJ2-7 and V is TRBV5-6; possible D gene TRBD2, 7 bases. This CDR3 is 13 amino acids long. V lost 4 bases to trimming and J lost 12 bases, with 20 bases between them. CDR1 and CDR2 (germline): SGHDT, YYEEEE. As DNA, the CDR3 is TGTGCCAGCAGCCGGGCGGGAGACTTCAGGGGGTACTTC. It specifies CASSRAGDFRGYF.

On this clone itself: The same CDR3 arises from other DNA sequences in this sample as well. V usage is TRBV19 and J usage is TRBJ2-3, with a weak D call TRBD1 (5 bases). The germline V and J ends were trimmed by 1 base and 0 bases, with 11 bases remaining between them. The CDR3 is 16 amino acids. Germline CDR1 reads LNHDA; CDR2 reads SQIVND (reference sequence). The CDR3 loop is CASSIGSGSSTDTQYF. In DNA form, the CDR3 reads TGTGCCAGTAGTATAGGATCAGGGTCTAGCACAGATACGCAGTATTTT.

V gene TRBV2 combines with J gene TRBJ2-7; D may be TRBD1 (6 bases). Trimming pared 2 bases from V and 9 bases from J, leaving 20 bases between. CDR1 SNHLY and CDR2 FYNNEI come from the germline V gene. There are 15 residues in the CDR3. The CDR3 loop reads CASSESQVLRGWQYF. The CDR3 DNA sequence: TGTGCCAGCAGTGAATCCCAGGTACTCAGGGGTTGGCAGTACTTC.

V usage is TRBV6-5 and J usage is TRBJ2-7; D might be TRBD1 (5 bases). Trimming pared 0 bases from V and 7 bases from J, leaving 10 bases between. The CDR3 contains 13 residues. Per the germline V gene, CDR1 is MNHEY and CDR2 is SVGAGI. The CDR3 loop is CASSYSGAFEQYF. The CDR3 DNA is TGTGCCAGCAGTTACTCAGGGGCGTTTGAGCAGTACTTC.

CDR3 DNA sequence: TGTGCCAGCAGTTTGACAGGTAACCCTGAAGCTTTCTTT. Translation: CASSLTGNPEAFF. The chain links TRBV12-3 or TRBV12-4 to TRBJ1-1; possible D gene TRBD1, 6 bases. The length of the CDR3 is 13 residues. V lost 3 bases and J 6 bases, leaving 11 bases between the germline ends.

This clone was seen a single time. The chain employs TRBV7-6 and TRBJ1-1; no clear D gene. The V and J ends lost 5 bases and 11 bases respectively, with 15 bases between them. The CDR3 is made up of 12 amino acids. Germline CDR1 SGHVS, CDR2 FNYEAQ. This chain's CDR3 is CASSGEEPGAFF. The DNA for the CDR3 is TGTGCCAGCAGCGGAGAAGAGCCTGGGGCTTTCTTT. The variable domain in full, with the rest retrieved from reference TRBV7-6 and TRBJ1-1, is GAGVSQSPRYKVTKRGQDVALRCDPISGHVSLYWYRQALGQGPEFLTYFNYEAQQDKSGLPNDRFSAERPEGSISTLTIQRTEQRDSAMYRCASSGEEPGAFFGQGTRLTVV.

V is TRBV7-2 and J is TRBJ2-3; the match to TRBD2 covers 12 bases. The CDR3 loop spans 17 amino acids. With V trimmed by 4 bases and J by 4 bases, 9 bases remained unmatched. CDR1 and CDR2 from the germline V gene are SGHTA and FQGNSA. The CDR3 spells CASSSASGRGGADTQYF. The CDR3, as DNA: TGTGCCAGCAGCTCGGCTAGCGGGAGGGGGGGCGCAGATACGCAGTATTTT.

This chain uses TRBV10-1 with TRBJ2-2; 7 bases fit TRBD2. V lost 6 bases to trimming and J lost 7 bases; unmatched junction nucleotides: 2. The CDR3 spans 12 residues. CDR1 and CDR2 from the germline V gene are WNHNN and SYGVQD (reference sequence). Here the CDR3 reads CASSQRGGELFF. DNA of the CDR3: TGCGCCAGCAGCCAGCGGGGCGGGGAGCTGTTTTTT.

CDR3 coding DNA: TGTGCCAGCAGTCCAGGGACTAGTTTGGAGACCCAGTACTTC. This translates into CASSPGTSLETQYF. The V call is TRBV28, the J call TRBJ2-5, with 8 bases matching TRBD2. With V trimmed by 5 bases and J by 5 bases, 7 bases remained unmatched. Germline V CDR1 and CDR2: MDHEN, SYDVKM. There are 14 residues in the CDR3.

The rearrangement joins TRBV7-8 to TRBJ2-5; D not certain. This CDR3 has 14 amino acids. CDR1 SGHVS and CDR2 FQNEAQ come from the germline V gene. Trimming took 0 bases from V and 0 from J, leaving 5 bases between them. The CDR3 DNA follows: TGTGCCAGCAGCTTAGCTAACTACCAAGAGACCCAGTACTTC. Protein sequence: CASSLANYQETQYF.

This chain connects TRBV19 to TRBJ2-2; 9 bases line up with TRBD1. Germline V gene lookup returns CDR1 LNHDA and CDR2 SQIVND (reference sequence). This CDR3 contains 15 residues. Losses at the gene ends were 7 bases for V and 7 bases for J; bases not matched to a gene: 10. CDR3 in amino acids: CASNPGGQGIGELFF. The CDR3 DNA reads TGTGCCAGTAATCCCGGGGGACAGGGAATCGGGGAGCTGTTTTTT.

The chain employs TRBV6-2 or TRBV6-3 and TRBJ2-3; D is possibly TRBD1 (6 bases). Germline CDR1 MNHEY, CDR2 SVGEGT. V shed 5 bases and J shed 0 bases, with 18 bases lying between them. This CDR3 has 17 residues. The chain's CDR3 is CASSQQGSTPSTDTQYF. The CDR3 DNA sequence: TGTGCCAGCAGTCAACAGGGTTCAACCCCGAGCACAGATACGCAGTATTTT.

V gene TRBV30 combines with J gene TRBJ2-5; weak D call: TRBD1 (6 bases). The CDR3 contains 14 residues. Germline CDR1 reads GTSNPN; CDR2 reads SVGIG (reference sequence). The ends were cut back, 3 bases at V and 4 bases at J, with 15 bases in the middle. CDR3 residues: CAWSPIQGPETQYF. CDR3 sequence (DNA): TGTGCCTGGAGCCCTATACAGGGACCAGAGACCCAGTACTTC.

This chain connects TRBV5-1 to TRBJ1-4, with TRBD1 matching over 7 bases. Trimming removed 0 bases from V and 5 bases from J; junction bases left unmatched: 10. CDR3 size: 17 residues. Germline V lookup: CDR1 SGHRS, CDR2 YFSETQ. CDR3 sequence: CASSLARVGDSNEKLFF. The CDR3, as DNA: TGCGCCAGCAGCTTGGCCAGGGTGGGGGACAGCAATGAAAAACTGTTTTTT.

The chain couples TRBV6-4 to TRBJ2-6; no reliable D call. Germline lookup yields CDR1 MRHNA and CDR2 SNTAGT. The CDR3 consists of 14 residues. Trimming pared 6 bases from V and 3 bases from J, leaving 9 bases between. The CDR3 spells CASRSTGGANVLTF. CDR3 nucleotide sequence: TGTGCCAGCAGATCTACTGGTGGGGCCAACGTCCTGACTTTC.

The chain has TRBV28 and TRBJ2-5; D is perhaps TRBD2 (6 bases). The CDR3 extends over 14 amino acids. V was clipped by 2 bases and J by 5 bases, with 12 bases between them. Germline loops: CDR1 MDHEN, CDR2 SYDVKM. CDR3 region: CASSLGGGKETQYF. CDR3 nucleotide sequence: TGTGCCAGCAGTTTAGGCGGCGGGAAGGAGACCCAGTACTTC.

The chain is built from TRBV2 and TRBJ2-5; the D gene is possibly TRBD2 (6 bases). Germline lookup yields CDR1 SNHLY and CDR2 FYNNEI. V lost 8 bases and J 1 base, leaving 11 bases between the germline ends. The CDR3 runs 13 residues. The CDR3 region is CASGGVIQETQYF. CDR3 DNA sequence: TGTGCCAGCGGAGGGGTAATCCAAGAGACCCAGTACTTC.

The gene calls are TRBV6-6 and TRBJ2-3, with D perhaps TRBD2 (5 bases). V lost 2 bases and J 1 base, leaving 10 bases between the germline ends. The CDR3 runs 15 residues. Looked up from germline, CDR1 is MNHNY and CDR2 is SVGAGI (reference sequence). DNA of the CDR3: TGTGCCAGCAGTTACATTTCCGGGGGCACAGATACGCAGTATTTT. This gives the protein CASSYISGGTDTQYF.